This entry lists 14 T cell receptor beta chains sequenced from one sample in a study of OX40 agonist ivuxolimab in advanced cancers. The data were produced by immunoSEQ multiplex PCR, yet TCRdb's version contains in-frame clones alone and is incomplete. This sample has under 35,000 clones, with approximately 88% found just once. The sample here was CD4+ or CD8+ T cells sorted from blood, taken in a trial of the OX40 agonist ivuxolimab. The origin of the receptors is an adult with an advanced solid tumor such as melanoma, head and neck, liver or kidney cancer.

The CDR3 loop reads CASSIPPLRGELFF. Written as DNA, the CDR3 is TGTGCCAGTAGTATCCCTCCTCTTAGGGGGGAGCTGTTTTTT. J is TRBJ2-2 and V is TRBV19; D is undetermined. The CDR3 is 14 residues long. CDR1 and CDR2 from the germline V gene are LNHDA and SQIVND (reference sequence). V was trimmed by 3 bases and J by 8 bases, leaving 13 bases between them. The full variable domain, its missing parts supplied by reference TRBV19 and TRBJ2-2, is DGGITQSPKYLFRKEGQNVTLSCEQNLNHDAMYWYRQDPGQGLRLIYYSQIVNDFQKGDIAEGYSVSREKKESFPLTVTSAQKNPTAFYLCASSIPPLRGELFFGEGSRLTVL.

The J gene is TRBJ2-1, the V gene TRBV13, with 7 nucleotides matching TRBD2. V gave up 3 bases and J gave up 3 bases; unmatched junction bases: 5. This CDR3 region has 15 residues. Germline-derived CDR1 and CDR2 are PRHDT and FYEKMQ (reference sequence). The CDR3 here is CASSFSSGDYNEQFF. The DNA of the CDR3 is TGTGCCAGCAGCTTTTCTAGCGGCGACTACAATGAGCAGTTCTTC.

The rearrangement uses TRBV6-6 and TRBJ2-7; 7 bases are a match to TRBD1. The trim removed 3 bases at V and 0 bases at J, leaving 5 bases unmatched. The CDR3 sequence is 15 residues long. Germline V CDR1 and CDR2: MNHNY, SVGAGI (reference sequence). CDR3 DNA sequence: TGTGCCAGCAGTTATAACCGGGACAGCTCCTACGAGCAGTACTTC. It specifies CASSYNRDSSYEQYF.

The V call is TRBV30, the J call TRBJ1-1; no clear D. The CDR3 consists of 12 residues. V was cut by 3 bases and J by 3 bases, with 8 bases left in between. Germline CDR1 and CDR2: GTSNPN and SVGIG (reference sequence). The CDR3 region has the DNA TGTGCCTGGAGCTGGGTGGACACTGAAGCTTTCTTT. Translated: CAWSWVDTEAFF. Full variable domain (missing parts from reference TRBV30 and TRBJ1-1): SQTIHQWPATLVQPVGSPLSLECTVEGTSNPNLYWYRQAAGRGLQLLFYSVGIGQISSEVPQNLSASRPQDRQFILSSKKLLLSDSGFYLCAWSWVDTEAFFGQGTRLTVV.

The chain's CDR3 is CASSSRTENTGELFF. CDR3 DNA sequence: TGTGCCAGCAGTTCGCGGACGGAGAACACCGGGGAGCTGTTTTTT. The chain combines TRBV7-9 with TRBJ2-2; no firm D call. V was trimmed by 6 bases and J by 1 base, leaving 12 bases between them. Per germline, CDR1 SEHNR and CDR2 FQNEAQ (reference sequence). This CDR3 comprises 15 residues.

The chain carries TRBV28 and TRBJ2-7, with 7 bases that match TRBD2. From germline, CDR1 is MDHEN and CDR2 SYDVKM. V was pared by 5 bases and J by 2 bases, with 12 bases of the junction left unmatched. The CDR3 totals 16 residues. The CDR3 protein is CASSPLGGEVPYEQYF. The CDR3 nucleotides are TGTGCCAGCAGTCCGTTGGGAGGGGAAGTCCCCTACGAGCAGTACTTC.

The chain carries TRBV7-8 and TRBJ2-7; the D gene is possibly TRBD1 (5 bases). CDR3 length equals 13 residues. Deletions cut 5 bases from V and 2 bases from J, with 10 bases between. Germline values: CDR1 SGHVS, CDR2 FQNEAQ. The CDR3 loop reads CASSPGPTYEQYF. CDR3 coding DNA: TGTGCCAGCAGCCCAGGGCCCACCTACGAGCAGTACTTC. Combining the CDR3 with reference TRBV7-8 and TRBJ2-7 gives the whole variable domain GAGVSQSPRYKVAKRGQDVALRCDPISGHVSLFWYQQALGQGPEFLTYFQNEAQLDKSGLPSDRFFAERPEGSVSTLKIQRTQQEDSAVYLCASSPGPTYEQYFGPGTRLTVT.

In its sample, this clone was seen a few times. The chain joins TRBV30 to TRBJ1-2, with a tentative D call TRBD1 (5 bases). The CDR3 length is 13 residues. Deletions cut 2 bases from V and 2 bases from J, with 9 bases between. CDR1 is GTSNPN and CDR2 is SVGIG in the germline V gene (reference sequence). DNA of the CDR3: TGTGCCTGGAGTAGGGGACCCAACTATGGCTACACCTTC. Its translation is CAWSRGPNYGYTF.

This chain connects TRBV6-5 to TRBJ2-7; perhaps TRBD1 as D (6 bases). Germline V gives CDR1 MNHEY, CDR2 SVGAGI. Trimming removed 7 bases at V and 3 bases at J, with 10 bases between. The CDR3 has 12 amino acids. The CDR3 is CASTKGDYEQYF. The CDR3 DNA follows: TGTGCCAGCACGAAGGGGGACTACGAGCAGTACTTC.

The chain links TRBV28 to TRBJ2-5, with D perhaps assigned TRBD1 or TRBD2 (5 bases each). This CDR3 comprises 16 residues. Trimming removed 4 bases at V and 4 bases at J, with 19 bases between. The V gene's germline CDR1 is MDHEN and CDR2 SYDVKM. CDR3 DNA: TGTGCCAGCAGTTCCTCGGGTCGAGGGGAGTCAGAGACCCAGTACTTC. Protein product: CASSSSGRGESETQYF.

CDR3: CASSRRGQQFF. The CDR3 DNA reads as TGTGCCAGCAGTCGGCGGGGACAGCAGTTCTTC. The chain combines TRBV25-1 with TRBJ2-1, with D tentatively TRBD2 (6 bases). CDR3 length: 11 amino acids. Trimming pared 5 bases from V and 11 bases from J, leaving 10 bases between. Germline V lookup: CDR1 MGHDK, CDR2 SYGVNS. The full variable domain, its missing parts supplied by reference TRBV25-1 and TRBJ2-1, is EADIYQTPRYLVIGTGKKITLECSQTMGHDKMYWYQQDPGMELHLIHYSYGVNSTEKGDLSSESTVSRIRTEHFPLTLESARPSHTSQYLCASSRRGQQFFGPGTRLTVL.

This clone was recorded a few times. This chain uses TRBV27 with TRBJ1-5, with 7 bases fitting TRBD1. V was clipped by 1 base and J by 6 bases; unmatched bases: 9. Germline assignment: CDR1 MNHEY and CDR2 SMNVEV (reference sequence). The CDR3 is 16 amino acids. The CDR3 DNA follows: TGTGCCAGCAGTTTATACAGGGGTAGGGTGGGTCAGCCCCAGCATTTT. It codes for CASSLYRGRVGQPQHF.

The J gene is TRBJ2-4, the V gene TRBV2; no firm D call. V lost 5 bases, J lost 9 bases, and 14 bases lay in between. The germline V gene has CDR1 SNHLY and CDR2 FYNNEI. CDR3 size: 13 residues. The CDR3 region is CASSTMTSTIQYF. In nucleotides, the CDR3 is TGTGCCAGCAGTACGATGACCAGTACCATTCAGTACTTC.

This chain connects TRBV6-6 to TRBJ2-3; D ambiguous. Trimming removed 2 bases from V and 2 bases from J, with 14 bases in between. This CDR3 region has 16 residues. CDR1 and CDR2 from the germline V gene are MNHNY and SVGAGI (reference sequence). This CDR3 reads CASSYEVSSYTDTQYF. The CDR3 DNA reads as TGTGCCAGCAGTTACGAAGTTAGCAGTTACACAGATACGCAGTATTTT.